Listed here are 26 T cell receptor beta chains from one sample, sequenced in a study of naive and memory T cell subsets. Study observations and caveats: Possibly reflecting memory cells re-expressing CD45RA, a few larger clonotypes occurred in naive repertoires, especially CD8.

No antigen is known for these receptors. The beta constant-region primer was an equimolar mix of two oligonucleotides covering TRBC1 and TRBC2. Four rounds of PCR amplified the ligated cDNA using nested alpha and beta constant-region primers plus SP2. TCRdb passed the UMI-ligation and nested PCR reads through MiXCR, listing each CDR3 protein once. The sample has 150,000 or so distinct CDR3 sequences; roughly 20% are singletons. The specimen was naive CD4+ T cells from blood. The receptors were sampled from a human donor in good health.

The CDR3 sequence: CASSDPISGSSYGKNIQYF. As DNA, the CDR3 is TGTGCCAGCAGTGATCCGATTAGCGGGAGTTCGTACGGCAAAAACATTCAGTACTTC. The chain carries TRBV2 and TRBJ2-4, with 9 bases aligning to TRBD2. The CDR3 has 19 amino acids. After removal of 3 bases from V and 3 bases from J, the junction contained 15 bases not matched to a gene. The V gene's germline CDR1 is SNHLY and CDR2 FYNNEI. Looking up the rest from reference TRBV2 and TRBJ2-4 gives the full variable domain: EPEVTQTPSHQVTQMGQEVILRCVPISNHLYFYWYRQILGQKVEFLVSFYNNEISEKSEIFDDQFSVERPDGSNFTLKIRSTKLEDSAMYFCASSDPISGSSYGKNIQYFGAGTRLSVL.

This clonotype was seen only a few times. The chain employs TRBV29-1 and TRBJ2-3, with D hard to call. The CDR3 runs to 15 residues. With 4 bases removed from V and 2 bases from J, the gap between germline ends came to 16 bases. From germline, CDR1 is SQVTM and CDR2 ANQGSEA. CDR3 nucleotides: TGCAGCGTTGGCAACCTGATAGCCTCCACAGATACGCAGTATTTT. This translates into CSVGNLIASTDTQYF.

This clonotype was observed many times. V usage is TRBV29-1 and J usage is TRBJ1-3; D gene unclear. Per the germline V gene, CDR1 is SQVTM and CDR2 is ANQGSEA. V was cut by 4 bases and J by 2 bases, with 6 bases left in between. CDR3 length: 12 amino acids. CDR3 bases: TGCAGCGTTGCCCTTACTGGAAACACCATATATTTT. Amino acid sequence: CSVALTGNTIYF.

This clonotype was counted between two and nine times. Here the CDR3 DNA reads TGCAGCGTTGAGGGGCGGTACACTGAAGCTTTCTTT. It is translated as CSVEGRYTEAFF. This sequence joins TRBV29-1 and TRBJ1-1, with TRBD1 as a possible D gene (5 bases). The CDR3 loop spans 12 amino acids. Trimming pared 3 bases from V and 3 bases from J, leaving 8 bases between. Germline-derived CDR1 and CDR2 are SQVTM and ANQGSEA.

This chain links TRBV3-1 with TRBJ2-3; maybe TRBD1 (6 bases). The CDR3 is 16 residues long. Trimming took off 8 bases at V and 2 bases at J, with 20 bases between the two ends. Looked up from germline, CDR1 is LGHDT and CDR2 is YNNKEL (reference sequence). CDR3 residues: CASALRTQGDTDTQYF. In DNA form, the CDR3 reads TGTGCCAGCGCCCTCCGAACACAGGGTGACACAGATACGCAGTATTTT.

This clonotype appeared a few times. The gene calls are TRBV6-6 and TRBJ2-1, with TRBD2 identical over 13 bases. The CDR3 extends over 19 amino acids. In germline, CDR1 is MNHNY, CDR2 SVGAGI (reference sequence). V trimming: 7 bases; J trimming: 1 base; junction bases outside the gene matches: 13. CDR3 amino acids: CASNQPGLAGLTSYNEQFF. The DNA for the CDR3 is TGTGCCAGCAATCAACCGGGACTAGCGGGACTTACTTCCTACAATGAGCAGTTCTTC.

The rearrangement links TRBV18 to TRBJ1-5; possibly TRBD1 for D (5 bases). CDR1 is KGHSH, CDR2 LQKENI, per germline. With 3 bases removed from V and 3 bases from J, the gap between germline ends came to 12 bases. This CDR3 comprises 15 residues. The CDR3 reads CASSPPGPYNQPQHF. The CDR3 nucleotides read TGTGCCAGCTCACCTCCGGGACCCTACAATCAGCCCCAGCATTTT.

This clonotype was detected many times. The chain is built from TRBV11-2 and TRBJ2-3; 7 bases match TRBD2. The CDR3 is made up of 17 amino acids. CDR1 and CDR2 (germline): SGHAT, FQNNGV. Unmatched junction bases numbered 14, after V lost 5 bases and J lost 3 bases. The CDR3 DNA sequence: TGTGCCAGCAGCCGATGGCTCGGCGGGAGTGGAACAGATACGCAGTATTTT. Its translation: CASSRWLGGSGTDTQYF.

V usage is TRBV11-2 and J usage is TRBJ2-7; 12 nucleotides agree with TRBD2. Germline values: CDR1 SGHAT, CDR2 FQNNGV. Trimming cost V 5 bases and J 7 bases; bases outside gene matches: 6. The CDR3 spans 14 residues. The CDR3 region has the DNA TGTGCCAGCAGCAGACTAGCGGGAGCTTGGGAGCAGTACTTC. The encoded protein is CASSRLAGAWEQYF.

There are a few counts of this clonotype. This rearrangement joins TRBV7-6 to TRBJ2-7; TRBD1 agrees at 7 bases. CDR1 and CDR2 (germline): SGHVS, FNYEAQ. The CDR3 runs to 13 residues. The junction had 6 bases not matched to a gene; V was cut back by 1 base and J by 9 bases. The CDR3 nucleotides read TGTGCCAGCAGCTTAGGAACAGGGGCGGCGCAGTACTTC. This translates into CASSLGTGAAQYF.

The V gene is TRBV20-1, the J gene TRBJ2-2, with 11 bases that match TRBD2. Germline values: CDR1 DFQATT, CDR2 SNEGSKA (reference sequence). The junction had 3 bases not matched to a gene; V was cut back by 3 bases and J by 3 bases. This CDR3 comprises 15 residues. The DNA for the CDR3 is TGCAGTGCTAGTATACTAGCGGGAGACACCGGGGAGCTGTTTTTT. Residues: CSASILAGDTGELFF.

The chain joins TRBV7-3 to TRBJ2-1; D not resolved. Germline V gives CDR1 SGHTA, CDR2 FQGTGA. The CDR3 totals 15 residues. Between the trimmed V and J ends, which lost 2 bases and 8 bases, there was a span of 16 bases. The CDR3 DNA reads TGTGCCAGCAGCTTACTAGGCGGCAGGATCGATGAGCAGTTCTTC. Residues: CASSLLGGRIDEQFF.

This clonotype was detected a few times. The genes are TRBV6-5 and TRBJ1-1; D is unclear. Trimming removed 0 bases from V and 3 bases from J, with 17 bases in between. CDR3 length: 17 amino acids. From germline, CDR1 is MNHEY and CDR2 SVGAGI. The CDR3 nucleotides read TGTGCCAGCAGTTACTCAGCGAGAGCGAGCTTCCACACTGAAGCTTTCTTT. It is translated as CASSYSARASFHTEAFF.

The chain couples TRBV5-1 to TRBJ2-2, with 10 bases fitting TRBD2. The CDR3 is made up of 17 amino acids. The germline gives CDR1 SGHRS, CDR2 YFSETQ. Losses at the gene ends were 3 bases for V and 0 bases for J; bases not matched to a gene: 5. The CDR3 loop reads CASSSLAGIANTGELFF. The CDR3 region has the DNA TGCGCCAGCAGCTCACTAGCGGGGATCGCGAACACCGGGGAGCTGTTTTTT.

Only a few counts were recorded for this clonotype. The chain carries TRBV28 and TRBJ2-7, with D perhaps matching TRBD2 (5 bases). CDR1 is MDHEN, CDR2 SYDVKM, per germline. This CDR3 spans 13 amino acids. Trimming cost V 6 bases and J 2 bases, with 11 bases left between them. DNA of the CDR3: TGTGCCAGCAGCCTCGGAGGTCCCTACGAGCAGTACTTC. Translation gives CASSLGGPYEQYF.

This clonotype was seen ten or more times. The chain links TRBV13 to TRBJ2-1, with TRBD2 matching 7 bases. The CDR3 runs to 16 residues. In germline, CDR1 is PRHDT, CDR2 FYEKMQ (reference sequence). Trimming cost V 5 bases and J 10 bases; bases outside gene matches: 17. The CDR3 DNA follows: TGTGCCAGCAGCCCGATCGGCGGGAGTGCCTTTGGAGAGCAGTTCTTC. It codes for CASSPIGGSAFGEQFF.

This rearrangement joins TRBV29-1 to TRBJ2-1; no clear D gene. Germline V lookup: CDR1 SQVTM, CDR2 ANQGSEA. The V end was cut by 3 bases, the J end by 7 bases, with 10 bases between. CDR3 length: 12 amino acids. The CDR3 here is CSVDRRKNEQFF. The CDR3, as DNA: TGCAGCGTTGACCGCCGGAAGAATGAGCAGTTCTTC.

The genes are TRBV28 and TRBJ2-7, with 11 positions matching TRBD1. After removal of 6 bases from V and 3 bases from J, the junction contained 7 bases not matched to a gene. CDR3 length: 15 amino acids. Germline CDR1 is MDHEN and CDR2 is SYDVKM. CDR3 coding DNA: TGTGCCAGCAGATCCGGGACAGGGGGTTTCTACGAGCAGTACTTC. Translated: CASRSGTGGFYEQYF.

J is TRBJ2-1 and V is TRBV6-6, with 16 bases that match TRBD2. The V gene's germline CDR1 is MNHNY and CDR2 SVGAGI (reference sequence). The V gene end was trimmed by 4 bases and the J gene end by 8 bases; junction bases not matched to a gene: 11. The length of the CDR3 is 18 residues. The CDR3 bases are TGTGCCAGCAGTTTCACCAAGGGACTAGCGGGAGGGCCCGATGAGCAGTTCTTC. This encodes CASSFTKGLAGGPDEQFF.

In its sample, this clonotype was seen a few times. The chain combines TRBV6-6 with TRBJ1-5; D gene unclear. CDR3 length equals 15 residues. The germline V and J ends were trimmed by 5 bases and 4 bases, with 15 bases remaining between them. The germline CDR1 and CDR2 sequences are MNHNY and SVGAGI (reference sequence). The CDR3 sequence is CASSAGQPRNQPQHF. The CDR3 DNA sequence: TGTGCCAGCAGTGCGGGCCAGCCTCGAAATCAGCCCCAGCATTTT.

This clonotype has just a few counts. The chain uses TRBV5-5 and TRBJ2-5; D gene uncertain. This CDR3 spans 14 amino acids. V was trimmed by 3 bases and J by 9 bases, leaving 18 bases between them. The germline V gene encodes CDR1 SGHKS and CDR2 YYEKEE (reference sequence). DNA for the CDR3: TGTGCCAGCAGCTCGAATTCCCTCTTGGGGTCCCAGTACTTC. As protein: CASSSNSLLGSQYF.

This clonotype was found many times. The V gene is TRBV5-5, the J gene TRBJ2-7; perhaps TRBD2 as D (7 bases). Between the trimmed V and J ends, which lost 4 bases and 6 bases, there was a span of 20 bases. The CDR3 contains 15 residues. Germline V lookup: CDR1 SGHKS, CDR2 YYEKEE (reference sequence). The CDR3 reads CASSGAQRAGAEQYF. CDR3 in DNA: TGTGCCAGCAGCGGGGCCCAGCGGGCGGGGGCCGAGCAGTACTTC. Complete variable domain (other parts from reference TRBV5-5 and TRBJ2-7): DAGVTQSPTHLIKTRGQQVTLRCSPISGHKSVSWYQQVLGQGPQFIFQYYEKEERGRGNFPDRFSARQFPNYSSELNVNALLLGDSALYLCASSGAQRAGAEQYFGPGTRLTVT.

This rearrangement joins TRBV10-3 to TRBJ2-3; perhaps TRBD1 as D (6 bases). This CDR3 is built from 13 residues. CDR1 and CDR2 from the germline V gene are ENHRY and SYGVKD. V lost 5 bases and J 2 bases, leaving 8 bases between the germline ends. The DNA of the CDR3 is TGTGCCATCAGTACAGGGATCACAGATACGCAGTATTTT. It specifies CAISTGITDTQYF.

This chain links TRBV5-5 with TRBJ2-1; D may be TRBD1 (5 bases). V lost 4 bases to trimming and J lost 10 bases, with 9 bases between them. This CDR3 has 11 residues. Germline V CDR1 and CDR2: SGHKS, YYEKEE (reference sequence). DNA for the CDR3: TGTGCCAGCAGCGCACAGGTGGAGCAGTTCTTC. This gives the protein CASSAQVEQFF.

The chain has TRBV5-1 and TRBJ2-5; either TRBD1 or TRBD2 may fit D (6 bases each). In germline, CDR1 is SGHRS, CDR2 YFSETQ. The V end was cut by 4 bases, the J end by 1 base, with 14 bases between. The CDR3 loop spans 15 amino acids. In nucleotides, the CDR3 is TGCGCCAGCAGCCTGGGGGCGGGGCGCCAAGAGACCCAGTACTTC. Translated: CASSLGAGRQETQYF.

This clonotype was recorded only once. This chain uses TRBV6-2 or TRBV6-3 with TRBJ1-1; D is perhaps TRBD1 (5 bases). The ends were cut back, 6 bases at V and 3 bases at J, with 20 bases in the middle. Germline CDR1 MNHEY, CDR2 SVGEGT. This CDR3 is built from 16 residues. The CDR3 DNA reads as TGTGCCAGCAGCCGACAGACTAAACCGGGGGACACTGAAGCTTTCTTT. Protein sequence: CASSRQTKPGDTEAFF.